These T cell receptor beta chains were read from a single sample in a study of blood T cell repertoires in COVID-19. Generated by immunoSEQ multiplex PCR, the TCRdb table keeps only in-frame clones and is missing some. The sample shows around 310,000 clones, about 91% of them seen only once. The specimen was PBMCs or T cells enriched from blood (not recorded which). The receptor set was obtained from a woman between 40 and 50 years old who had recovered from COVID-19. The CDR3 runs from the conserved cysteine through the conserved F or W. D genes are given only for firm matches. The size field is filled for only some rows; it gives once, few, many or a size class.

TRBJ1-6 15 TRBV15 - - TGTGCCACCAGCAGGTGGGGGGGTGGTAATTCACCCCTCCACTTT CATSRWGGGNSPLHF
TRBJ1-1 13 TRBV9 TRBD1 - TGTGCCAGCAGCCTCTCGACAGGGGCTGAAGCTTTCTTT CASSLSTGAEAFF
TRBJ2-3 14 TRBV27 TRBD1 - TGTGCCAGCAGCCCTGGGACAGACACAGATACGCAGTATTTT CASSPGTDTDTQYF
TRBJ2-3 15 TRBV11-2 - - TGTGCCAGCAGCCCGGAAGCGGATTCCACAGATACGCAGTATTTT CASSPEADSTDTQYF
TRBJ2-7 14 TRBV5-6 TRBD2 - TGTGCCAGCAGCTTCGGACTAGCGGGTTACGAGCAGTACTTC CASSFGLAGYEQYF
TRBJ2-1 14 TRBV28 - - TGTGCCAGCACGTTGACAGGAGATCCAAATGAGCAGTTCTTC CASTLTGDPNEQFF
TRBJ2-7 15 TRBV6-5 TRBD2 once TGTGCCAGCGCTACGCACTTGGCGGGAGTTAGCGAGCAGTACTTC CASATHLAGVSEQYF
TRBJ1-2 14 TRBV6-6 - - TGTGCCAGCAGTTACTCGAGCGGGAACTATGGCTACACCTTC CASSYSSGNYGYTF
TRBJ2-7 16 TRBV4-3 TRBD1 - TGCGCCAGCAGCCAACGGGACAGGGGAGTTGAGGACGAGCAGTACTTC CASSQRDRGVEDEQYF
TRBJ1-2 12 TRBV9 - - TGTGCCAGCAGCGTAGACGGCTATGGCTACACCTTC CASSVDGYGYTF
TRBJ2-5 11 TRBV29-1 - once TGCAGCGTTGAACAGGGGGAGACCCAGTACTTC CSVEQGETQYF
TRBJ2-2 18 TRBV24-1 TRBD2 - TGTGCCACCAGTGAGACGGGACTAGCGGGAGTGAACACCGGGGAGCTGTTTTTT CATSETGLAGVNTGELFF
TRBJ2-2 13 TRBV15 - - TGTGCCACTCAGGGGTCTTACACCGGGGAGCTGTTTTTT CATQGSYTGELFF
TRBJ2-1 13 TRBV30 TRBD2 - TGTGCCTGGAGTAGGAGCGGGGGTAATGAGCAGTTCTTC CAWSRSGGNEQFF
TRBJ1-2 12 TRBV24-1 TRBD1 - TGTGCCACCAGTTATCAGGGGGCTGGCTACACCTTC CATSYQGAGYTF
TRBJ2-1 15 TRBV27 - - TGTGCCAGCAGTGCACCCGGGGGAACCTACAATGAGCAGTTCTTC CASSAPGGTYNEQFF
TRBJ1-1 14 TRBV18 - - TGTGCCAGCTCACCAGCGGCGAGGGACACTGAAGCTTTCTTT CASSPAARDTEAFF
TRBJ2-3 15 TRBV5-6 - - TGTGCCAGCATCTCCCCGGGACTCTACACAGATACGCAGTATTTT CASISPGLYTDTQYF
TRBJ2-3 15 TRBV5-1 TRBD1 - TGCGCCAGCAGCTTGGAGGGACAGGCCGGAGATACGCAGTATTTT CASSLEGQAGDTQYF
TRBJ1-6 16 TRBV19 - - TGTGCCAGTAGTATCGGGGGGTTTGGAAGTAATTCACCCCTCCACTTT CASSIGGFGSNSPLHF
TRBJ2-1 14 TRBV11-3 - few TGTGCCAGCAGCTCCGCGAGCTCCTACAATGAGCAGTTCTTC CASSSASSYNEQFF
TRBJ1-2 14 TRBV29-1 - - TGCAGCGTCCGGACAGCTAAAGGGGACTATGGCTACACCTTC CSVRTAKGDYGYTF
TRBJ1-5 13 TRBV28 - - TGTGCCAGCAGTTTATCTCAACTCCAGCCCCAGCATTTT CASSLSQLQPQHF
TRBJ2-7 16 TRBV24-1 TRBD2 once TGTGCCACCAGTGACGCTAGCGGGGGGCGCGTCTACGAGCAGTACTTC CATSDASGGRVYEQYF
TRBJ1-1 11 TRBV27 - - TGTGCCAGCAGCTACCGTGGTGAAGCTTTCTTT CASSYRGEAFF
TRBJ2-7 14 TRBV12-5 TRBD2 - TGTGCTAGTGGTTGGGACTACGGGACCTACGAGCAGTACTTC CASGWDYGTYEQYF
TRBJ2-1 14 TRBV13 TRBD1 - TGTGCCAGCAGGACGGGACAGAACTACAATGAGCAGTTCTTC CASRTGQNYNEQFF
TRBJ2-7 15 TRBV29-1 TRBD2 - TGCAGCGTTGAGGGACTAGCGGGTTACTCCTACGAGCAGTACTTC CSVEGLAGYSYEQYF
TRBJ2-1 15 TRBV4-2 TRBD2 - TGTGCCAGCAGCCAAGAACTAGCGGGATTCGATGAGCAGTTCTTC CASSQELAGFDEQFF
TRBJ2-7 13 TRBV30 - - TGTGCCTGGAGTGTCGGGATGTCCTACGAGCAGTACTTC CAWSVGMSYEQYF
TRBJ2-5 15 TRBV24-1 - - TGTGCCACCAGTGACCCTGTACAGGGCCGGGAGACCCAGTACTTC CATSDPVQGRETQYF
TRBJ1-2 16 TRBV5-1 TRBD1 - TGCGCCAGCAGCTTGGGGGACAGGACAGCTAACTATGGCTACACCTTC CASSLGDRTANYGYTF
TRBJ2-1 13 TRBV30 - - TGTGCCTGGAGGGAGGGCCGGGACAATGAGCAGTTCTTC CAWREGRDNEQFF
TRBJ2-1 15 TRBV9 TRBD2 - TGTGCCAGCAGCCCCCGACTAGCGGGGGGTAATGAGCAGTTCTTC CASSPRLAGGNEQFF
TRBJ2-3 13 TRBV30 TRBD2 - TGTGCCTGGAGCGGGACTAGGGCAGATACGCAGTATTTT CAWSGTRADTQYF
TRBJ1-3 15 TRBV3-1/TRBV3-2 - - TGTGCCAGCAGCCATGGGACTAACTCTGGAAACACCATATATTTT CASSHGTNSGNTIYF
TRBJ1-1 13 TRBV5-1 - once TGCGCCAGCAGCTTGGGGAAGGGGGATGAAGCTTTCTTT CASSLGKGDEAFF
TRBJ2-1 19 TRBV9 - - TGTGCCAGCAGCCCCCGCTCCGGGACACCAGACGGCTCCTACAATGAGCAGTTCTTC CASSPRSGTPDGSYNEQFF
TRBJ2-7 13 TRBV12-3/TRBV12-4 TRBD1 once TGTGCCAGCAGTGGACAGGGGGCTTACGAGCAGTACTTC CASSGQGAYEQYF
TRBJ1-3 14 TRBV27 - - TGTGCCAGCAGTTTGGGGGCGCCTGGAAACACCATATATTTT CASSLGAPGNTIYF
TRBJ1-3 12 TRBV7-9 - once TGTGCCACCGGGTCCTCTGGAAACACCATATATTTT CATGSSGNTIYF
TRBJ2-1 15 TRBV19 - - TGTGCCAGTAGTTTGGAGGCCGGAAACTACAATGAGCAGTTCTTC CASSLEAGNYNEQFF
TRBJ2-2 15 TRBV24-1 - once TGTGCCACCAGTCCTACAGGGCCGGGGACCGGGGAGCTGTTTTTT CATSPTGPGTGELFF
TRBJ2-5 14 TRBV2 - - TGTGCCAGCAGTCTAGGGGTCCTCTTGGGGACCCAGTACTTC CASSLGVLLGTQYF
TRBJ2-6 16 TRBV7-2 - - TGTGCCAGCAGCGTGTCCAGGCCGAACGGGGCCAACGTCCTGACTTTC CASSVSRPNGANVLTF
TRBJ2-1 13 TRBV6-5 - - TGTGCCATCCTACTAGTCTCCTACAATGAGCAGTTCTTC CAILLVSYNEQFF
TRBJ1-3 15 TRBV6-5 - - TGTGCCAGCAGATACGGACAGACCACTGGAAACACCATATATTTT CASRYGQTTGNTIYF
TRBJ2-2 16 TRBV4-1 TRBD2 - TGCGCCAGCAGCCCAGCGGGGGCACCGGGGACCGGGGAGCTGTTTTTT CASSPAGAPGTGELFF
TRBJ2-3 17 TRBV29-1 TRBD2 once TGCAGCGTTGAAGATAGAGCTAGCGGGGGGATCACAGATACGCAGTATTTT CSVEDRASGGITDTQYF
TRBJ1-2 11 TRBV30 TRBD1 few TGTGCCTCACAACAGGGGTATGGCTACACCTTC CASQQGYGYTF
TRBJ1-1 13 TRBV6-4 - once TGTGCCAGCAGCAGGGGCCTGAACACTGAAGCTTTCTTT CASSRGLNTEAFF
TRBJ2-7 17 TRBV15 TRBD2 - TGTGCCACCAGCAGGAGGGGACTAGCGGGAGGAGGGGCCGAGCAGTACTTC CATSRRGLAGGGAEQYF
TRBJ2-3 16 TRBV5-6 - - TGTGCCAGCAGCTTGGGGTCGCAGGTTGGGGGCGATACGCAGTATTTT CASSLGSQVGGDTQYF
TRBJ2-7 17 TRBV4-2 TRBD2 - TGTGCCAGCAGCCCAGGGACTAGCGGGAGCAGGATGAACGAGCAGTACTTC CASSPGTSGSRMNEQYF